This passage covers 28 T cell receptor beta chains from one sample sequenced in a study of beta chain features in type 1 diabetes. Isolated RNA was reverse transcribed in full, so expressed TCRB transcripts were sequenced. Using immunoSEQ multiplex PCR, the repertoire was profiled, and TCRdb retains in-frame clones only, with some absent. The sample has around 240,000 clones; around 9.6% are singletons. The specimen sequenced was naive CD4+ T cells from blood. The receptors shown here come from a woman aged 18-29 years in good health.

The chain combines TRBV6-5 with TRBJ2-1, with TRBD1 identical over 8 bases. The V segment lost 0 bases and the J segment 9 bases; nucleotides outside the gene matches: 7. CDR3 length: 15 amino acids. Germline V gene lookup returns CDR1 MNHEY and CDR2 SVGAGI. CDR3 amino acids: CASSYSGQGITEQFF. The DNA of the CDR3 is TGTGCCAGCAGTTACTCCGGACAGGGAATTACTGAGCAGTTCTTC.

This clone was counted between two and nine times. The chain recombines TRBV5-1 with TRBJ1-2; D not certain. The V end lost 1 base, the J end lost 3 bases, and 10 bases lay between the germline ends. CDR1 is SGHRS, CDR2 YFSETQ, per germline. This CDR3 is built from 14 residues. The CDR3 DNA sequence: TGCGCCAGCAGCTTGACACTAACGGACTATGGCTACACCTTC. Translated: CASSLTLTDYGYTF.

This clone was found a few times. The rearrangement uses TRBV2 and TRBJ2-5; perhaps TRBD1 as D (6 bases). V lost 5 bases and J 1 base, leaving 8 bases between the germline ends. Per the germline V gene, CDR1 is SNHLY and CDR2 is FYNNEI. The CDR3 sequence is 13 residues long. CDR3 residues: CASSRDIQETQYF. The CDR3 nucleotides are TGTGCCAGCAGTCGGGACATCCAAGAGACCCAGTACTTC.

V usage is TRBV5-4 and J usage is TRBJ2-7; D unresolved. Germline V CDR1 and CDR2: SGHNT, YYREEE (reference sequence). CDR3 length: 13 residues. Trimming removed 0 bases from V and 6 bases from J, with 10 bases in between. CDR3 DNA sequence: TGTGCCAGCAGCTTGGTAACGACTGGCGAGCAGTACTTC. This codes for CASSLVTTGEQYF. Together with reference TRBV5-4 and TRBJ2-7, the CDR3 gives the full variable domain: ETGVTQSPTHLIKTRGQQVTLRCSSQSGHNTVSWYQQALGQGPQFIFQYYREEENGRGNFPPRFSGLQFPNYSSELNVNALELDDSALYLCASSLVTTGEQYFGPGTRLTVT.

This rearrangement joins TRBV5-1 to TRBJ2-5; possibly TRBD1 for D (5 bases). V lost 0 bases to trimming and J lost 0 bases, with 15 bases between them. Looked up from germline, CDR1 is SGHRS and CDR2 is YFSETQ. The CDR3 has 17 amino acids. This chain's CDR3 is CASSLVPQQVYQETQYF. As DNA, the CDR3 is TGCGCCAGCAGCTTGGTTCCCCAACAGGTTTACCAAGAGACCCAGTACTTC. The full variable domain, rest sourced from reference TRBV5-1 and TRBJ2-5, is KAGVTQTPRYLIKTRGQQVTLSCSPISGHRSVSWYQQTPGQGLQFLFEYFSETQRNKGNFPGRFSGRQFSNSRSEMNVSTLELGDSALYLCASSLVPQQVYQETQYFGPGTRLLVL.

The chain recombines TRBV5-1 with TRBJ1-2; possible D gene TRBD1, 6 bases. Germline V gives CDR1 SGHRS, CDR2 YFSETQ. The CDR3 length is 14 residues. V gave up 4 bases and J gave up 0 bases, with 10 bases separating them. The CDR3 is CASSPGTPNYGYTF. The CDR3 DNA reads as TGCGCCAGCAGCCCGGGGACACCTAACTATGGCTACACCTTC.

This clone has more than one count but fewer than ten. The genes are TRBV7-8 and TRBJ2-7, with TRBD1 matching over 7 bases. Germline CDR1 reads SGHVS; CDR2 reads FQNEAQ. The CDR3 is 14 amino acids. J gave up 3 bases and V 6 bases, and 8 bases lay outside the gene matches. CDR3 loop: CASRRRQGRYEQYF. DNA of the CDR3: TGTGCCAGCAGGCGAAGACAGGGTCGCTACGAGCAGTACTTC.

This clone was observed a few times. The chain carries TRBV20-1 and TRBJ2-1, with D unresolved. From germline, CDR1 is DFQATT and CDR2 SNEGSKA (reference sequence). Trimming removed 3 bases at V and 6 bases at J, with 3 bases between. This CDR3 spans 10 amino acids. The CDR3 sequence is CSARSNEQFF. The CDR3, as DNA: TGCAGTGCTAGGAGCAATGAGCAGTTCTTC.

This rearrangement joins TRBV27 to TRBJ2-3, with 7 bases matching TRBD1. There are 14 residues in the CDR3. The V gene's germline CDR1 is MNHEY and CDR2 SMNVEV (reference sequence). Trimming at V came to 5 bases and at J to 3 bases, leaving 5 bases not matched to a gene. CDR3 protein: CASSPRTGTDTQYF. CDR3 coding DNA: TGTGCCAGCAGTCCCCGGACAGGTACAGATACGCAGTATTTT.

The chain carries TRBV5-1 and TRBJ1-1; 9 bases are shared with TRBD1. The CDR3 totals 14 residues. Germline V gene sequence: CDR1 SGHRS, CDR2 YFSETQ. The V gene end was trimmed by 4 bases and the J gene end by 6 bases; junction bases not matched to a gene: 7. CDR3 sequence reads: CASSRGQGIPEAFF. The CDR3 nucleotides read TGCGCCAGCAGCCGGGGACAGGGCATCCCTGAAGCTTTCTTT.

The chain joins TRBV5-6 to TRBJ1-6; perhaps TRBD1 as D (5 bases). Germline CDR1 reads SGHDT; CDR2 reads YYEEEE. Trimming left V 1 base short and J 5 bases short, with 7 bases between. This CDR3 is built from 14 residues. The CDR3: CASSLSRDNSPLHF. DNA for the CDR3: TGTGCCAGCAGCTTGAGCAGGGATAATTCACCCCTCCACTTT.

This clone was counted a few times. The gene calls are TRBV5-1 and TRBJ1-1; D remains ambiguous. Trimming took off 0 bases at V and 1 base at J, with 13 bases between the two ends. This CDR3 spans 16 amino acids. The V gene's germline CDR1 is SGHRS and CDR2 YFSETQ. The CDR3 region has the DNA TGCGCCAGCAGCTTGGCCTCGGGATTCGGGAACACTGAAGCTTTCTTT. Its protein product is CASSLASGFGNTEAFF.

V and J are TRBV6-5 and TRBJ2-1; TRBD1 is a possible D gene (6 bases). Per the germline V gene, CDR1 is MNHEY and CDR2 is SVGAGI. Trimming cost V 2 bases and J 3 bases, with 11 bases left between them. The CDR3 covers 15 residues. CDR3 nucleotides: TGTGCCAGCAGTTACGAACAGGGAATCTACAATGAGCAGTTCTTC. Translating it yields CASSYEQGIYNEQFF.

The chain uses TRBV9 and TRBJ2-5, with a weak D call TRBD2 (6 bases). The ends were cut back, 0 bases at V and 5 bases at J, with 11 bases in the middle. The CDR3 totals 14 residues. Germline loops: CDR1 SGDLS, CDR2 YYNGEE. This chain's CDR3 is CASSVARGGETQYF. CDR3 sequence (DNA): TGTGCCAGCAGCGTAGCTCGTGGGGGGGAGACCCAGTACTTC.

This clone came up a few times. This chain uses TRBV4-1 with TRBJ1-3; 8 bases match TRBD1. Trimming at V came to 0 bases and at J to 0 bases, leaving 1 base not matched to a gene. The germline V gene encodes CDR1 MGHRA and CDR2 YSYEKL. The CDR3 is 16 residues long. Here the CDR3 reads CASSQEGQVSGNTIYF. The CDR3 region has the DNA TGCGCCAGCAGCCAAGAGGGACAGGTCTCTGGAAACACCATATATTTT.

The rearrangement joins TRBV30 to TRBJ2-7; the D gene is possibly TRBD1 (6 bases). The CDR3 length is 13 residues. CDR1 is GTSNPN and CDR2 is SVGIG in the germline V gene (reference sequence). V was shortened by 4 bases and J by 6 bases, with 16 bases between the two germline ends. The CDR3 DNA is TGTGCCTGGAATAACAGGGTAAGAAGCGAGCAGTACTTC. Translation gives CAWNNRVRSEQYF.

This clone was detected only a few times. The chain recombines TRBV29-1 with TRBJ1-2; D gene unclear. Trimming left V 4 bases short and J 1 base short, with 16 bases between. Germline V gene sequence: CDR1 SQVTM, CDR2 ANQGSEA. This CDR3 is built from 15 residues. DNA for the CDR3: TGCAGCGTTGCGGACTCGGGCAGTTTTAACTATGGCTACACCTTC. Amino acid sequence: CSVADSGSFNYGYTF.

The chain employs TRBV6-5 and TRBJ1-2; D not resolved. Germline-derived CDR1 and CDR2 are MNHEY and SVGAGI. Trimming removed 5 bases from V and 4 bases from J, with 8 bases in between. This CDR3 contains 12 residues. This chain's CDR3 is CASSEEGYGYTF. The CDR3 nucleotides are TGTGCCAGCAGTGAAGAGGGCTATGGCTACACCTTC.

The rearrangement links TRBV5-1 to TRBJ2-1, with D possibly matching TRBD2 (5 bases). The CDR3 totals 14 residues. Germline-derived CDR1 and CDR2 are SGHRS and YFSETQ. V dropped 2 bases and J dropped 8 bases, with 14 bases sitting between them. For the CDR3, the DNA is TGCGCCAGCAGCTTAAAACTAGGCGTCGATGAGCAGTTCTTC. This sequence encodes CASSLKLGVDEQFF.

The CDR3 loop reads CSARDRGLGNTIYF. In DNA, the CDR3 is TGCAGCGCGCGTGACAGGGGGCTGGGAAACACCATATATTTT. V gene TRBV29-1 combines with J gene TRBJ1-3, with 10 bases identical to TRBD1. Per the germline V gene, CDR1 is SQVTM and CDR2 is ANQGSEA. V trimming: 7 bases; J trimming: 4 bases; junction bases outside the gene matches: 7. This CDR3 has 14 amino acids.

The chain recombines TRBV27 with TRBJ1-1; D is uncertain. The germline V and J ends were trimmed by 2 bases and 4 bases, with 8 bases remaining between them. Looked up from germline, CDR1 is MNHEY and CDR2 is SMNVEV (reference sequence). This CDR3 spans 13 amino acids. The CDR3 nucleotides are TGTGCCAGCAGTTTAGTGGCGGGCACTGAAGCTTTCTTT. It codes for CASSLVAGTEAFF.

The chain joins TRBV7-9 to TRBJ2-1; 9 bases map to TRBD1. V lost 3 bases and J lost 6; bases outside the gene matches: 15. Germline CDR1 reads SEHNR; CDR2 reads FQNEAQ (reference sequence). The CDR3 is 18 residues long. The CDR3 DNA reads TGTGCCAGCAGCTTGGGACAGGGAACCCAAAGTTTGGGCAATGAGCAGTTCTTC. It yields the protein CASSLGQGTQSLGNEQFF.

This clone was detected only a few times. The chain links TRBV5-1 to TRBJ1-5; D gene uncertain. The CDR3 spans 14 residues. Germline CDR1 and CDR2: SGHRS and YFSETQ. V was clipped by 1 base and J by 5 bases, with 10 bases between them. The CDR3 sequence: CASSLRGSDQPQHF. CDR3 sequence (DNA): TGCGCCAGCAGCTTGCGAGGTAGTGATCAGCCCCAGCATTTT.

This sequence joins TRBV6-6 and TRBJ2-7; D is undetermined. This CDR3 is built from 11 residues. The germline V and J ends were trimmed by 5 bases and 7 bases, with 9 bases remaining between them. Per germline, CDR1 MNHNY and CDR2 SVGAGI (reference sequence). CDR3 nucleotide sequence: TGTGCCAGCAGTCGAGGTCGGGAGCAGTACTTC. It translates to CASSRGREQYF.

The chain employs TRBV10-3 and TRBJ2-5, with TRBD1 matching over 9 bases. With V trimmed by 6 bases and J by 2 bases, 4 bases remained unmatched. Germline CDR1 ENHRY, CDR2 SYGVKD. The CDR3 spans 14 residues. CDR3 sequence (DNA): TGTGCCATCAGATCCGACAGGGGGCAAGAGACCCAGTACTTC. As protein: CAIRSDRGQETQYF.

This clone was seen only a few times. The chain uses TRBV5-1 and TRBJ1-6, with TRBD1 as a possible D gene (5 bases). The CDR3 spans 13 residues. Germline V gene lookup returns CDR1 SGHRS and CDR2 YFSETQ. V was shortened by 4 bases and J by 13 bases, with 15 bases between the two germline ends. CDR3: CASSQQRGWPLHF. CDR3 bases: TGCGCCAGCAGCCAACAAAGGGGATGGCCCCTCCACTTT.

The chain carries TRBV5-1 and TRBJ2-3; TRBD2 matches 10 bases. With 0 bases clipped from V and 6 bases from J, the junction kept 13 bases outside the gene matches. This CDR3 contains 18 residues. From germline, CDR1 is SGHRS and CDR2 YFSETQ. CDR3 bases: TGCGCCAGCAGCTTGGTCCCCCGAAGCGGGGGGGCCGTCGATACGCAGTATTTT. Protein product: CASSLVPRSGGAVDTQYF. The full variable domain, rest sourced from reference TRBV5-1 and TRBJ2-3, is KAGVTQTPRYLIKTRGQQVTLSCSPISGHRSVSWYQQTPGQGLQFLFEYFSETQRNKGNFPGRFSGRQFSNSRSEMNVSTLELGDSALYLCASSLVPRSGGAVDTQYFGPGTRLTVL.

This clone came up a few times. CDR3 protein: CAISENRGLGFAEAFF. The CDR3 coding sequence is TGTGCCATCAGTGAGAACAGGGGATTGGGTTTCGCTGAAGCTTTCTTT. The chain has TRBV10-3 and TRBJ1-1; 7 bases agree with TRBD1. V lost 2 bases to trimming and J lost 6 bases; unmatched junction nucleotides: 12. CDR3 length: 16 residues. The germline V gene has CDR1 ENHRY and CDR2 SYGVKD.